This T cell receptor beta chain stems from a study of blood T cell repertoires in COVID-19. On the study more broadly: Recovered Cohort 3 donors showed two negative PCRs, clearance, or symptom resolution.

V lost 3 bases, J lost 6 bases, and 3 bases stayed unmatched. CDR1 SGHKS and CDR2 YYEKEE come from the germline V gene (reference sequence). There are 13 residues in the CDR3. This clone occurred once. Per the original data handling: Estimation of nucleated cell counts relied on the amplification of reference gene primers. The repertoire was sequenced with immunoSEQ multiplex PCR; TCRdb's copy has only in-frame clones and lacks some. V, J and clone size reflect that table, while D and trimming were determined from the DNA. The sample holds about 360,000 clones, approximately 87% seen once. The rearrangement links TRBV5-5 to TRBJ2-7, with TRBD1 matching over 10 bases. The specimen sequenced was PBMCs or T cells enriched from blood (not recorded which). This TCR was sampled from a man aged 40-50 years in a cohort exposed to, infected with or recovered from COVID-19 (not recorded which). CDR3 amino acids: CASSWDRGGEQYF. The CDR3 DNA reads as TGTGCCAGCAGCTGGGACAGGGGAGGCGAGCAGTACTTC.